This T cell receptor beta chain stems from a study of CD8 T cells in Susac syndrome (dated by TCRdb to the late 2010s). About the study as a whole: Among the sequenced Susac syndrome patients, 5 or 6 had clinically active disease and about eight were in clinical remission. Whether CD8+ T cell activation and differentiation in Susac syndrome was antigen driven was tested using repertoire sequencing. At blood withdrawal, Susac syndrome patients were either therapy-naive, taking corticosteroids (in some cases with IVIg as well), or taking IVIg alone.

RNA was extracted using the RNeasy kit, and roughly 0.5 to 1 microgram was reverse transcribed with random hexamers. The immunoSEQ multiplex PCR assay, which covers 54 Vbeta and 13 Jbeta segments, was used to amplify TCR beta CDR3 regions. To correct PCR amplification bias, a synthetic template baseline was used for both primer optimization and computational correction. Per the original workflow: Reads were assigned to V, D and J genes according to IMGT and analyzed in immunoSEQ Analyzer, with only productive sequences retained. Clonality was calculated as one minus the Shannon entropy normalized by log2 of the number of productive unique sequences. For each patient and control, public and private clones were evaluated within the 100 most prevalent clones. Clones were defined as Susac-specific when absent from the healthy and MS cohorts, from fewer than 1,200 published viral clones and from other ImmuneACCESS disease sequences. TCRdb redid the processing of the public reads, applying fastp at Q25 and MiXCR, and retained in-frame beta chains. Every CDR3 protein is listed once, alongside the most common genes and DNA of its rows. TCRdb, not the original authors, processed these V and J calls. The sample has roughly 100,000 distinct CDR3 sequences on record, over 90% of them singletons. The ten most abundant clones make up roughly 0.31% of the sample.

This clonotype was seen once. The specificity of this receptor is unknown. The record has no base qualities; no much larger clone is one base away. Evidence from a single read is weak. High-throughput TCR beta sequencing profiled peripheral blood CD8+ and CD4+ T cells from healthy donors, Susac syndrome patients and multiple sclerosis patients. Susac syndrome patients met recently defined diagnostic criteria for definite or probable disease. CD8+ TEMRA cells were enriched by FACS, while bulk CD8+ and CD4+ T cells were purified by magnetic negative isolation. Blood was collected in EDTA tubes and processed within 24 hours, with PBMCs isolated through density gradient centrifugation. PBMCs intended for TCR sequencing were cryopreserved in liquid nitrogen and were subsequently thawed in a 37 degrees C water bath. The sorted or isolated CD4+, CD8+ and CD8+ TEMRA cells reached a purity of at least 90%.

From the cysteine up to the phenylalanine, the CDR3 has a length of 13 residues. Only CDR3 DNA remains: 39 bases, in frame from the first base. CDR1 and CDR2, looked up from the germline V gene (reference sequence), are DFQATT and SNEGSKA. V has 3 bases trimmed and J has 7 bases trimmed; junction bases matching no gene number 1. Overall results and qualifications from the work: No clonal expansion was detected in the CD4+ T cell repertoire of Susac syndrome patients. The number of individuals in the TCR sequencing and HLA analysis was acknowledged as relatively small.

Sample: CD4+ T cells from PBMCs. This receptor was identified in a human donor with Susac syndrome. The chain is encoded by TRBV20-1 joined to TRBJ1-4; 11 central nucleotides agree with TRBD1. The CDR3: CSARDRGLEKLFF. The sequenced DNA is TGCAGTGCTAGGGACAGGGGGCTTGAAAAACTGTTTTTT.